Presented here are 12 T cell receptor beta chains from one specimen sequenced in a study of blood T cell repertoires in COVID-19 (dated by TCRdb to between 2020 and 2021). The library was built by means of the immunoSEQ multiplex PCR assay. In its TCRdb copy, this immuneACCESS table keeps in-frame sequences only and misses some clones. Where compared with another copy, unresolved V genes explain less than half of these, and the others have no known cause. Recorded for this sample are about 190,000 clones; less than 85% of them occurred a single time. 4.5% to 6.5% of the sample is held by the ten biggest clonotypes. Sequenced: PBMCs or T cells enriched from blood (not recorded which). All receptors derive from a woman aged 60-75 years with acute COVID-19.

The V and J genes are TRBV11-3 and TRBJ2-7; D might be TRBD2 (6 bases). Trimming took 3 bases from V and 6 from J, leaving 15 bases between them. CDR1 and CDR2 from the germline V gene are SGHNT and YENEEA. CDR3 length: 14 residues. The CDR3 is CASSFTSRGSEQYF. CDR3 nucleotide sequence: TGTGCCAGCAGCTTTACTAGCCGGGGTAGCGAGCAGTACTTC.

The rearrangement joins TRBV3-1 (or the pseudogene TRBV3-2) to TRBJ1-5; 9 bases are shared with TRBD1. Looked up from germline, CDR1 is LGHDT and CDR2 is YNNKEL (reference sequence). This CDR3 spans 16 amino acids. V lost 0 bases and J lost 6; bases outside the gene matches: 6. CDR3 bases: TGTGCCAGCAGCCAAGATGTGGGACAGGGTGGTCAGCCCCAGCATTTT. Amino acids: CASSQDVGQGGQPQHF.

As to this clone: Other DNA sequences in this sample translate to the same CDR3. The chain joins TRBV5-1 to TRBJ1-4; maybe TRBD1 (5 bases). Trimming took off 2 bases at V and 3 bases at J, with 8 bases between the two ends. Germline CDR1 is SGHRS and CDR2 is YFSETQ. This CDR3 region has 14 residues. CDR3 coding DNA: TGCGCCAGCAGCTTCGGGGGTTCTAATGAAAAACTGTTTTTT. Amino acid sequence: CASSFGGSNEKLFF.

This chain joins TRBV7-9 and TRBJ2-1; 14 nucleotides match TRBD2. The CDR3 contains 19 residues. Trimming cost V 3 bases and J 9 bases; bases outside gene matches: 16. The V gene's germline CDR1 is SEHNR and CDR2 FQNEAQ (reference sequence). The CDR3 protein is CASSFGLAGGPSSAGEQFF. CDR3 bases: TGTGCCAGCAGCTTCGGACTAGCGGGGGGCCCCTCTTCGGCCGGTGAGCAGTTCTTC.

The chain couples TRBV27 to TRBJ2-7; D is uncertain. V was trimmed by 6 bases and J by 2 bases, leaving 8 bases between them. Germline V CDR1 and CDR2: MNHEY, SMNVEV (reference sequence). The CDR3 length is 12 residues. Here the CDR3 reads CASRNYAYEQYF. The CDR3, as DNA: TGTGCCAGCAGGAACTACGCCTACGAGCAGTACTTC.

The chain couples TRBV14 to TRBJ2-1; D may be TRBD2 (6 bases). The CDR3 has 14 residues. Germline CDR1 is SGHDN and CDR2 is FVKESK. Trimming shortened V by 3 bases and J by 4 bases, and 10 bases separated the two germline ends. DNA for the CDR3: TGTGCCAGCAGCCAGACAAGCGGGTACAATGAGCAGTTCTTC. This encodes CASSQTSGYNEQFF.

The V gene is TRBV6-5, the J gene TRBJ1-3, with 7 nucleotides matching TRBD1. CDR3 length: 14 amino acids. V gave up 6 bases and J gave up 9 bases; unmatched junction bases: 11. From germline, CDR1 is MNHEY and CDR2 SVGAGI. The DNA for the CDR3 is TGTGCCAGCAGCCGCGACAGGGCCATCGGCACCATATATTTT. Translated: CASSRDRAIGTIYF.

The chain has TRBV7-6 and TRBJ2-6; 9 bases are a match to TRBD2. The V gene end was trimmed by 4 bases and the J gene end by 2 bases; junction bases not matched to a gene: 15. CDR3 length: 20 residues. Germline CDR1 SGHVS, CDR2 FNYEAQ. The CDR3 DNA reads as TGTGCCAGCAGCTCCGAGCCCCGATGGCGGGAGGGCACTGGGGCCAACGTCCTGACTTTC. Amino acid sequence: CASSSEPRWREGTGANVLTF.

In this sample, this clone turned up a few times. The chain uses TRBV29-1 and TRBJ1-2; the match to TRBD1 covers 8 bases. The length of the CDR3 is 14 residues. Unmatched junction bases numbered 6, after V lost 0 bases and J lost 6 bases. CDR1 and CDR2 from the germline V gene are SQVTM and ANQGSEA. CDR3 loop: CSVEEFQGADGYTF. CDR3 coding DNA: TGCAGCGTTGAAGAATTCCAGGGGGCGGATGGCTACACCTTC.

A single count supports this clone. The V and J genes are TRBV5-1 and TRBJ2-3; tentatively, D is TRBD1 (6 bases). The CDR3 is 16 amino acids. The germline V and J ends were trimmed by 3 bases and 2 bases, with 16 bases remaining between them. Germline V lookup: CDR1 SGHRS, CDR2 YFSETQ. The CDR3 is CASSSGFQGTTDTQYF. The CDR3 bases are TGCGCCAGCAGCTCTGGCTTCCAGGGGACCACAGATACGCAGTATTTT. Together with reference TRBV5-1 and TRBJ2-3, the CDR3 gives the full variable domain: KAGVTQTPRYLIKTRGQQVTLSCSPISGHRSVSWYQQTPGQGLQFLFEYFSETQRNKGNFPGRFSGRQFSNSRSEMNVSTLELGDSALYLCASSSGFQGTTDTQYFGPGTRLTVL.

The table lists this clone with a count of one. This chain uses TRBV28 with TRBJ1-1; no firm D call. Germline-derived CDR1 and CDR2 are MDHEN and SYDVKM. V lost 8 bases, J lost 8 bases, and 9 bases lay in between. There are 10 residues in the CDR3. The chain's CDR3 is CASRSGEAFF. CDR3 coding DNA: TGTGCCAGCCGCAGCGGGGAAGCTTTCTTT.

The CDR3 is CASTNQDRANLGGYTF. DNA of the CDR3: TGCGCCAGCACAAACCAGGACAGGGCAAATCTGGGAGGCTACACCTTC. This chain uses TRBV4-3 with TRBJ1-2; TRBD1 agrees at 8 bases. This CDR3 region has 16 residues. V lost 7 bases to trimming and J lost 8 bases; unmatched junction nucleotides: 18. Germline-derived CDR1 and CDR2 are LGHNA and YSLEER.